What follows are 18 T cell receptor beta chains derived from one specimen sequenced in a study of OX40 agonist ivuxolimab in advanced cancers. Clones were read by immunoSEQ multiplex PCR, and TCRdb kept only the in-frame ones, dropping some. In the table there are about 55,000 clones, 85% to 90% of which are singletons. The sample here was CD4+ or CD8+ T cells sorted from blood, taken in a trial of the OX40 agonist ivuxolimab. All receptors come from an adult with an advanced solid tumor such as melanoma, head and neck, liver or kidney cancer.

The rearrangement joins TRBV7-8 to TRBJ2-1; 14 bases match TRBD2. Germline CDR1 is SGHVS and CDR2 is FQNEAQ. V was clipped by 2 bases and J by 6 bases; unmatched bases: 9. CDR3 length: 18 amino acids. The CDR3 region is CASSLSKSGTSGSNEQFF. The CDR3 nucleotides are TGTGCCAGCAGCTTATCAAAGTCCGGGACTAGCGGGAGCAATGAGCAGTTCTTC.

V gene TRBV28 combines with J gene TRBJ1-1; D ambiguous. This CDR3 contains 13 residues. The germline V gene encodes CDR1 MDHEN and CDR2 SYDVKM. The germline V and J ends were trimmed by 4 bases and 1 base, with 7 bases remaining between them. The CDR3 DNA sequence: TGTGCCAGCAGTTCATCAAGGAACACTGAAGCTTTCTTT. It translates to CASSSSRNTEAFF.

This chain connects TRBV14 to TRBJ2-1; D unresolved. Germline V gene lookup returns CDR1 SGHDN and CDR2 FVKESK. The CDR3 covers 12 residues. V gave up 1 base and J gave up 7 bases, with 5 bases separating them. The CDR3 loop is CASSQVGNEQFF. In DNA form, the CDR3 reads TGTGCCAGCAGCCAAGTGGGAAATGAGCAGTTCTTC.

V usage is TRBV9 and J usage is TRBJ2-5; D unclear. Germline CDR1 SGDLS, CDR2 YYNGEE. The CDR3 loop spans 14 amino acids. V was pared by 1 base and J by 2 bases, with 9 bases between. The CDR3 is CASSVRPSQETQYF. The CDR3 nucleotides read TGTGCCAGCAGCGTAAGGCCAAGTCAAGAGACCCAGTACTTC.

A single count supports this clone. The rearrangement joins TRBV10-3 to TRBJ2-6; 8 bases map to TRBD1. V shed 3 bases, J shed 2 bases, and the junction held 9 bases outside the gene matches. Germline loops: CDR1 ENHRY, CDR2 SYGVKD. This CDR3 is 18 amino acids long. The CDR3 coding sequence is TGTGCCATCAGTGACTGGCAGGGGGCTTCCCCTGGGGCCAACGTCCTGACTTTC. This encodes CAISDWQGASPGANVLTF.

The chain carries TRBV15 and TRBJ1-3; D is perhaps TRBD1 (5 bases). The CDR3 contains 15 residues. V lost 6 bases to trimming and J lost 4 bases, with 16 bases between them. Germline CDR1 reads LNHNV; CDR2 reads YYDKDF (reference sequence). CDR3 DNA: TGTGCCACCAGAGGGACCCCGGATGCGGGAAACACCATATATTTT. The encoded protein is CATRGTPDAGNTIYF. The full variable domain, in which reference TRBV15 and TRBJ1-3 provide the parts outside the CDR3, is DAMVIQNPRYQVTQFGKPVTLSCSQTLNHNVMYWYQQKSSQAPKLLFHYYDKDFNNEADTPDNFQSRRPNTSFCFLDIRSPGLGDTAMYLCATRGTPDAGNTIYFGEGSWLTVV.

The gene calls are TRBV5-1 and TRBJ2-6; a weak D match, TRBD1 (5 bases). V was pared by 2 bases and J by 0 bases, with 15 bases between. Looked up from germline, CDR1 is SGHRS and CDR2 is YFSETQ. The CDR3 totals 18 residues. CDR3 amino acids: CASSLGWGSLSGANVLTF. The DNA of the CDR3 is TGCGCCAGCAGCTTAGGCTGGGGCAGCCTCTCTGGGGCCAACGTCCTGACTTTC.

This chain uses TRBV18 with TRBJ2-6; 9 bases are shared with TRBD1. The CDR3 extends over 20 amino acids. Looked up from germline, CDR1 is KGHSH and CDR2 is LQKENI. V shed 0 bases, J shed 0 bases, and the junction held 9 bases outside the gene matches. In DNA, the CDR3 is TGTGCCAGCTCACCACCGAACTTACAGGGGGCCCCCTCTGGGGCCAACGTCCTGACTTTC. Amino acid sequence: CASSPPNLQGAPSGANVLTF.

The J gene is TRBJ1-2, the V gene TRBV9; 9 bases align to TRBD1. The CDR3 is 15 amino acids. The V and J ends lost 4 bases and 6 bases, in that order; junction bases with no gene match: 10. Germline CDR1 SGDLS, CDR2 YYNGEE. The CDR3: CASSPLQGAANGYTF. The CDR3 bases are TGTGCCAGCAGCCCCCTACAGGGGGCTGCTAATGGCTACACCTTC.

This chain's CDR3 is CASSFGTGLTKVQQYF. The CDR3 DNA reads as TGTGCCAGCAGTTTTGGGACGGGACTCACCAAGGTGCAGCAGTACTTC. The chain joins TRBV6-5 to TRBJ2-7; TRBD2 might be the D (6 bases). Looked up from germline, CDR1 is MNHEY and CDR2 is SVGAGI. The CDR3 has 16 residues. Trimming pared 4 bases from V and 8 bases from J, leaving 24 bases between.

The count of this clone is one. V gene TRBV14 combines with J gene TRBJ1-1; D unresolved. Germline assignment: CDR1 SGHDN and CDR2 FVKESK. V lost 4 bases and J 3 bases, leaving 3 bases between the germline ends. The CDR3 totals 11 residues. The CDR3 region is CASSPYTEAFF. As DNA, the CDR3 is TGTGCCAGCAGCCCCTACACTGAAGCTTTCTTT.

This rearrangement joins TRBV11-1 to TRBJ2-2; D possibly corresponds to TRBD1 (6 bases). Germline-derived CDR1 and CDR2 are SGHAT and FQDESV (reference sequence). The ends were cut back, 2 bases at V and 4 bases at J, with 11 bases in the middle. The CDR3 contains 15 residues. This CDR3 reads CASSLFTGSTGELFF. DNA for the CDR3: TGTGCCAGCAGCTTATTCACAGGGTCCACCGGGGAGCTGTTTTTT.

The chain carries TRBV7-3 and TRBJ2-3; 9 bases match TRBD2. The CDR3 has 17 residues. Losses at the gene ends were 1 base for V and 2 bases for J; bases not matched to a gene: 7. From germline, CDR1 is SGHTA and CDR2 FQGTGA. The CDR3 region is CASSLIRGTSFTDTQYF. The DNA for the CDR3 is TGTGCCAGCAGCTTAATCCGAGGGACTAGCTTCACAGATACGCAGTATTTT.

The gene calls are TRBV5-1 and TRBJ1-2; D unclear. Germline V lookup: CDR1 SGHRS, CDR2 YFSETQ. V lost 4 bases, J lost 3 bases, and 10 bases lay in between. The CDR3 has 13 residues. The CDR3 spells CASSLGGDYGYTF. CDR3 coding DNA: TGCGCCAGCAGCCTCGGCGGGGACTATGGCTACACCTTC.

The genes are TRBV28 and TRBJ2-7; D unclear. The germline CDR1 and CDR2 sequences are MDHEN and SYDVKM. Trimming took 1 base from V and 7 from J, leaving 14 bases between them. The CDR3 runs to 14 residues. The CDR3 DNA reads TGTGCCAGCAGTTTATCACCAGGATTAAGGGAGCAGTACTTC. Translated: CASSLSPGLREQYF.

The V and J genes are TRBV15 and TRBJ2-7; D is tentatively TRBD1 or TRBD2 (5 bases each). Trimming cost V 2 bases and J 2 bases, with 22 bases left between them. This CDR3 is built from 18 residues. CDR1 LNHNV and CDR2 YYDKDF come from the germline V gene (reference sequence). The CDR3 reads CATSRTPSRAGRPYEQYF. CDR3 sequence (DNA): TGTGCCACCAGCAGAACTCCTTCCAGGGCAGGGAGACCCTACGAGCAGTACTTC. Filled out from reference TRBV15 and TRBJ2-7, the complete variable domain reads DAMVIQNPRYQVTQFGKPVTLSCSQTLNHNVMYWYQQKSSQAPKLLFHYYDKDFNNEADTPDNFQSRRPNTSFCFLDIRSPGLGDTAMYLCATSRTPSRAGRPYEQYFGPGTRLTVT.

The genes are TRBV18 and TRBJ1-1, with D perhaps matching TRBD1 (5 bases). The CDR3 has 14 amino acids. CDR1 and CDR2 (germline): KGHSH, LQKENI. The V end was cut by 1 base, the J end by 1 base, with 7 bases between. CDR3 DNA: TGTGCCAGCTCACCACGGGACGCGAACACTGAAGCTTTCTTT. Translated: CASSPRDANTEAFF.

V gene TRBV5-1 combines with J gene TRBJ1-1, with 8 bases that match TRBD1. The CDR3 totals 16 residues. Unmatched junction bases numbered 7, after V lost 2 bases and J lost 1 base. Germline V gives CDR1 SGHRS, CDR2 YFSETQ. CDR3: CASSLSQGAGNTEAFF. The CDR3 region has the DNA TGCGCCAGCAGCTTAAGTCAGGGGGCGGGGAACACTGAAGCTTTCTTT.